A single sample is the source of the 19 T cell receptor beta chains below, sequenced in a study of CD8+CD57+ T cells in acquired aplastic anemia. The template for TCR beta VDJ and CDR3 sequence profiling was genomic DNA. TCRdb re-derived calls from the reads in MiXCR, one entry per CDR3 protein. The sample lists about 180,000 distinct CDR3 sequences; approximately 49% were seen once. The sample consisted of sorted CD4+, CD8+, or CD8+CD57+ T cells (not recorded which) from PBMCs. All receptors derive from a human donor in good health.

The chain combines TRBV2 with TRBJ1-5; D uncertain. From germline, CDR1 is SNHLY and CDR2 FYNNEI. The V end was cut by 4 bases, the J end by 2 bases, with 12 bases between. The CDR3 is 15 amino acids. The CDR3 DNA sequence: TGTGCCAGCAGTGTTGGAAGGGAGGGCAATCAGCCCCAGCATTTT. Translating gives CASSVGREGNQPQHF.

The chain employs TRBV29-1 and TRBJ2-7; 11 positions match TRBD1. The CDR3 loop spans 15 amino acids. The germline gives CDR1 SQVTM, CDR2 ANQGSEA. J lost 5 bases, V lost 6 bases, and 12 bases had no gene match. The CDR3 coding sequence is TGCAGCGTCGCATCTACCGGGACAGGGGGGAACGAGCAGTACTTC. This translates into CSVASTGTGGNEQYF.

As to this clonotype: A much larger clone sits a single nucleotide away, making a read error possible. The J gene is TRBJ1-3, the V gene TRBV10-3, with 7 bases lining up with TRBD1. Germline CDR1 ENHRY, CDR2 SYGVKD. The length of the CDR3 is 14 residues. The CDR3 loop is CASSGTATGNTIYF. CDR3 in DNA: TGTGCCAGCAGTGGGACAGCGACTGGAAACACCATATATTTT.

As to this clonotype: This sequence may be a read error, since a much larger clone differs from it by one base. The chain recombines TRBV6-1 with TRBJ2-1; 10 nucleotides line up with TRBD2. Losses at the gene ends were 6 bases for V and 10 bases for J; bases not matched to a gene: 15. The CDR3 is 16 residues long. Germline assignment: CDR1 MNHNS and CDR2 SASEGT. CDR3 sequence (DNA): TGTGCCAGCAGGTCCATAGCGGGAGGCCGGAACTACGAGCAGTTCTTC. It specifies CASRSIAGGRNYEQFF.

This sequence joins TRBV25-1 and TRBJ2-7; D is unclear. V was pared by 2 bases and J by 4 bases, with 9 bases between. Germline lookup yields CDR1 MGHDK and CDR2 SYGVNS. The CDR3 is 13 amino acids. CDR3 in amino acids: CASSERAGYEQYF. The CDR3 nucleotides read TGTGCCAGCAGTGAACGCGCTGGGTACGAGCAGTACTTC.

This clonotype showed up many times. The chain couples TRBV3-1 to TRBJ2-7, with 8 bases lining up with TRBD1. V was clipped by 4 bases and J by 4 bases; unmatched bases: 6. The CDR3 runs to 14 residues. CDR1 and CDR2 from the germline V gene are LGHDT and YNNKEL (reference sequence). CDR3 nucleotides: TGTGCCAGCAGCCGACAGGGGCTGGGATACGAGCAGTACTTC. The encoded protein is CASSRQGLGYEQYF.

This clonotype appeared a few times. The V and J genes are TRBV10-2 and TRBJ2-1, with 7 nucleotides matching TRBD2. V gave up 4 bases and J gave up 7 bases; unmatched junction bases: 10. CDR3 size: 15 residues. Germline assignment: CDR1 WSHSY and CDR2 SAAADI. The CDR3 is CASSASRGLLNEQFF. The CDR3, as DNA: TGCGCCAGCAGTGCTTCGCGGGGACTATTAAATGAGCAGTTCTTC.

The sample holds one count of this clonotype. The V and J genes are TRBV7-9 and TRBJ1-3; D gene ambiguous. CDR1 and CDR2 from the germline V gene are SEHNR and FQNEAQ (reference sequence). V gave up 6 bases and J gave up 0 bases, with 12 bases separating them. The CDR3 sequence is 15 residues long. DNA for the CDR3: TGTGCCAGCAGACCTGCCCGGGACTCTGGAAACACCATATATTTT. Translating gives CASRPARDSGNTIYF. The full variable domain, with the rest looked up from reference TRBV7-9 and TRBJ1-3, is DTGVSQNPRHKITKRGQNVTFRCDPISEHNRLYWYRQTLGQGPEFLTYFQNEAQLEKSRLLSDRFSAERPKGSFSTLEIQRTEQGDSAMYLCASRPARDSGNTIYFGEGSWLTVV.

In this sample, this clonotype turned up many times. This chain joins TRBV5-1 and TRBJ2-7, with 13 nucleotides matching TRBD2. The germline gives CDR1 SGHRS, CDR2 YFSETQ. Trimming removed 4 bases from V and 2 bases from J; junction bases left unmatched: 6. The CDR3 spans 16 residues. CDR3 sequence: CASSGGLAGEPYEQYF. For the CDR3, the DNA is TGCGCCAGCAGCGGCGGACTAGCGGGAGAACCCTACGAGCAGTACTTC.

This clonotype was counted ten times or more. DNA of the CDR3: TGCAGTGCTAGGTCCAGGGGGTCCCTTTACGAGCAGTACTTC. Translated: CSARSRGSLYEQYF. This chain uses TRBV20-1 with TRBJ2-7; 7 positions match TRBD1. Trimming removed 3 bases from V and 4 bases from J; junction bases left unmatched: 9. This CDR3 comprises 14 residues. Per the germline V gene, CDR1 is DFQATT and CDR2 is SNEGSKA (reference sequence).

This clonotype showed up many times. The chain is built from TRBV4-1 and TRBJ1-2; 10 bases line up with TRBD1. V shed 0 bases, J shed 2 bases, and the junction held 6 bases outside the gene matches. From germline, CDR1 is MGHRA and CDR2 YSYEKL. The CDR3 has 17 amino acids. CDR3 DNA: TGCGCCAGCAGCCAAGATCGAATGACAGGGGGCAACTATGGCTACACCTTC. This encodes CASSQDRMTGGNYGYTF.

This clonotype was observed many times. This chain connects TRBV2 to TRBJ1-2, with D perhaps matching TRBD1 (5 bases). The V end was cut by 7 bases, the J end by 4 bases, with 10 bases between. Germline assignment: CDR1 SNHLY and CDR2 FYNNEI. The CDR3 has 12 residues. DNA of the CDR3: TGTGCCAGCACCCGGGGGACCTATGGCTACACCTTC. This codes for CASTRGTYGYTF.

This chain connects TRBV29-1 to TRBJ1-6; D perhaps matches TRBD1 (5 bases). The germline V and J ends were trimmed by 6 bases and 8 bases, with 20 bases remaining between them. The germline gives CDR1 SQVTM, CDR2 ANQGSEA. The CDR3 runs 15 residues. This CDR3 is CSVRASGTADSPLHF. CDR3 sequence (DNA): TGCAGCGTACGAGCTTCCGGGACGGCTGATTCACCCCTCCACTTT. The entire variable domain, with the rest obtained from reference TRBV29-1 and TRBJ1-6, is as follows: SAVISQKPSRDICQRGTSLTIQCQVDSQVTMMFWYRQQPGQSLTLIATANQGSEATYESGFVIDKFPISRPNLTFSTLTVSNMSPEDSSIYLCSVRASGTADSPLHFGNGTRLTVT.

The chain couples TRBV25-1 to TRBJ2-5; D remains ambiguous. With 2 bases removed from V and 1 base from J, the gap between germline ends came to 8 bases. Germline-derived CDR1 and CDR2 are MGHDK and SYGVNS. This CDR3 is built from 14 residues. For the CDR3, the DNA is TGTGCCAGCAGTGAAGAAAACAGCCAAGAGACCCAGTACTTC. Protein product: CASSEENSQETQYF.

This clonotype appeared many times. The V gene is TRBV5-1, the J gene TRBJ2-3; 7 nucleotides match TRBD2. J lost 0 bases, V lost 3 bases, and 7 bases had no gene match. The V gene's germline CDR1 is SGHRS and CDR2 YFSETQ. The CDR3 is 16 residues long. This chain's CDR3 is CASSYYSGPSTDTQYF. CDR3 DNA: TGCGCCAGCAGCTACTATAGCGGGCCAAGCACAGATACGCAGTATTTT.

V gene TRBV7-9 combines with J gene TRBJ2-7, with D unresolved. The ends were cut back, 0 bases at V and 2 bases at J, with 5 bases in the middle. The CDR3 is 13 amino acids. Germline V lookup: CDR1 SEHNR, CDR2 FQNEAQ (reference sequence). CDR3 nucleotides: TGTGCCAGCAGCTTAGCATGGCCCTACGAGCAGTACTTC. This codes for CASSLAWPYEQYF.

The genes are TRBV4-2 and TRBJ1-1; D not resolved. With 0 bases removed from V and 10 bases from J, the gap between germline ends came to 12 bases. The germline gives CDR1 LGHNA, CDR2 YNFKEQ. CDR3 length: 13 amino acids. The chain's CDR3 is CASSQDFPARAFF. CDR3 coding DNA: TGTGCCAGCAGCCAAGATTTTCCAGCACGAGCTTTCTTT.

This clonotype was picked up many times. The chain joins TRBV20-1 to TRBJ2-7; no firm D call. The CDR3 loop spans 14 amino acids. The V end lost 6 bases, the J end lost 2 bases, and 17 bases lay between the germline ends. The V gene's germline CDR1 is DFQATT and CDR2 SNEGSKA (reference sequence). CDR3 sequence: CSAPDYLSAYEQYF. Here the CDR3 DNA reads TGCAGTGCCCCCGATTATCTCTCAGCCTACGAGCAGTACTTC.

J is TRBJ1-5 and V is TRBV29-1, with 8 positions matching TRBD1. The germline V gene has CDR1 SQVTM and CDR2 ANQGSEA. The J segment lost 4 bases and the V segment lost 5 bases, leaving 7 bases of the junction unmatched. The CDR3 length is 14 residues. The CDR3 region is CSVQEDRENQPQHF. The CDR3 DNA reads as TGCAGCGTTCAGGAGGACAGGGAAAATCAGCCCCAGCATTTT.